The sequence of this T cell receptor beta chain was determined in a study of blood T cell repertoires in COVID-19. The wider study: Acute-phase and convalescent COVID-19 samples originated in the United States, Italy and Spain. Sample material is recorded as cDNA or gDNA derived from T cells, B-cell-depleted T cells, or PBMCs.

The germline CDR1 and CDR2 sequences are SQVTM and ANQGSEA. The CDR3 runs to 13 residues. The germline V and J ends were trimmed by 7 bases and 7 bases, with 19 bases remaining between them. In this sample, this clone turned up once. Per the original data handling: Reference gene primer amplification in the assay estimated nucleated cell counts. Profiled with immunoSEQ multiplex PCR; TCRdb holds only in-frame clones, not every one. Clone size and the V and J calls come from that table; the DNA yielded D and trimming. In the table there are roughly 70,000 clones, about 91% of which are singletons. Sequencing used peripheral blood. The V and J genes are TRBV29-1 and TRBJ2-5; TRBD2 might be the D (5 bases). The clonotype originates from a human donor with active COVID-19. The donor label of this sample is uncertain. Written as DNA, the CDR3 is TGCAGCGCCGCCGTCGGGAACCCCGGGACCCAGTACTTC. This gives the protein CSAAVGNPGTQYF.